The 20 T cell receptor beta chains presented below share a single source sample, sequenced in a study of blood T cell repertoires in COVID-19. Libraries were prepared by immunoSEQ multiplex PCR; TCRdb keeps only in-frame clonotypes and omits some of them. The table has over 200,000 clones, about 90% seen once. Sample: peripheral blood. The receptors were gathered from a woman aged 60 to 75 with acute or convalescent COVID-19.

The rearrangement uses TRBV19 and TRBJ2-3; TRBD2 might be the D (5 bases). Germline CDR1 and CDR2: LNHDA and SQIVND (reference sequence). The CDR3 runs to 14 residues. The V gene lost 4 bases and the J gene lost 2 bases, with 10 bases spanning the gap. The CDR3 nucleotides are TGTGCCAGTAGTACCGGACTTACCACAGATACGCAGTATTTT. Its protein is CASSTGLTTDTQYF.

The J gene is TRBJ1-2, the V gene TRBV19; 9 nucleotides agree with TRBD1. The V gene end was trimmed by 4 bases and the J gene end by 10 bases; junction bases not matched to a gene: 13. Germline CDR1 and CDR2: LNHDA and SQIVND (reference sequence). The CDR3 extends over 15 amino acids. Written as DNA, the CDR3 is TGTGCCAGTAGTACCCACGGGACAGGGAATATGTACTACACCTTC. This gives the protein CASSTHGTGNMYYTF.

This chain uses TRBV28 with TRBJ1-4, with 8 bases matching TRBD1. This CDR3 comprises 16 residues. V gave up 3 bases and J gave up 8 bases; unmatched junction bases: 11. Germline values: CDR1 MDHEN, CDR2 SYDVKM. The CDR3 sequence is CASSFLGVTGGEKLFF. The CDR3 DNA reads as TGTGCCAGCAGTTTCCTCGGGGTTACAGGGGGGGAAAAACTGTTTTTT.

V is TRBV4-2 and J is TRBJ1-6; D call uncertain. The germline gives CDR1 LGHNA, CDR2 YNFKEQ. The V and J ends lost 1 base and 5 bases respectively, with 9 bases between them. The CDR3 runs 15 residues. This chain's CDR3 is CASSQGQNDNSPLHF. CDR3 DNA sequence: TGTGCCAGCAGCCAAGGTCAGAACGATAATTCACCCCTCCACTTT.

V usage is TRBV27 and J usage is TRBJ2-7, with 7 bases aligning to TRBD1. Germline V lookup: CDR1 MNHEY, CDR2 SMNVEV (reference sequence). J lost 3 bases, V lost 6 bases, and 5 bases had no gene match. The CDR3 has 13 amino acids. In nucleotides, the CDR3 is TGTGCCAGCAGCTCCGGGACAGACTACGAGCAGTACTTC. Residues: CASSSGTDYEQYF.

The chain carries TRBV5-1 and TRBJ2-1; 11 nucleotides line up with TRBD2. Germline CDR1 and CDR2: SGHRS and YFSETQ. V was clipped by 5 bases and J by 0 bases; unmatched bases: 1. The CDR3 is 15 amino acids. DNA of the CDR3: TGCGCCAGCAGAACTAGCGGGAGCTCCTACAATGAGCAGTTCTTC. Translation gives CASRTSGSSYNEQFF.

This chain uses TRBV30 with TRBJ1-2, with D hard to call. The CDR3 has 18 residues. The germline V gene has CDR1 GTSNPN and CDR2 SVGIG (reference sequence). Trimming shortened V by 4 bases and J by 0 bases, and 24 bases separated the two germline ends. CDR3 nucleotide sequence: TGTGCCTGGACCCAGAGTCCCGACATTCTGCTACCTAACTATGGCTACACCTTC. Its translation: CAWTQSPDILLPNYGYTF.

The CDR3 loop reads CAWSVPQPNYGYTF. Here the CDR3 DNA reads TGTGCCTGGAGTGTCCCACAGCCAAACTATGGCTACACCTTC. The chain uses TRBV30 and TRBJ1-2; no firm D call. This CDR3 has 14 residues. The ends were cut back, 0 bases at V and 2 bases at J, with 10 bases in the middle. Germline CDR1 is GTSNPN and CDR2 is SVGIG (reference sequence).

The CDR3 DNA sequence: TGTGCCAGCAGCTCGTACAGGGGGCGCGTTGAAAAACTGTTTTTT. Translating it yields CASSSYRGRVEKLFF. The J gene is TRBJ1-4, the V gene TRBV5-4; 9 positions match TRBD1. V was clipped by 3 bases and J by 7 bases; unmatched bases: 7. Germline loops: CDR1 SGHNT, CDR2 YYREEE (reference sequence). The CDR3 length is 15 residues.

V and J are TRBV27 and TRBJ1-2; D gene uncertain. Trimming stripped 3 bases from V and 3 bases from J, with 14 bases between. Germline lookup yields CDR1 MNHEY and CDR2 SMNVEV (reference sequence). This CDR3 spans 15 amino acids. Written as DNA, the CDR3 is TGTGCCAGCAGTTTTCTACCGGTCCTAGACTATGGCTACACCTTC. It yields the protein CASSFLPVLDYGYTF.

The chain is built from TRBV5-1 and TRBJ1-4; 9 bases fit TRBD1. CDR1 is SGHRS and CDR2 is YFSETQ in the germline V gene. V shed 4 bases and J 4 bases; nucleotides not matched to a gene: 5. The CDR3 spans 15 residues. In DNA form, the CDR3 reads TGCGCCAGCAGCCTGGGGGACAGGGATAATGAAAAACTGTTTTTT. Amino acid sequence: CASSLGDRDNEKLFF. Full variable domain (rest looked up from reference TRBV5-1 and TRBJ1-4): KAGVTQTPRYLIKTRGQQVTLSCSPISGHRSVSWYQQTPGQGLQFLFEYFSETQRNKGNFPGRFSGRQFSNSRSEMNVSTLELGDSALYLCASSLGDRDNEKLFFGSGTQLSVL.

This clone was seen only once. The chain couples TRBV15 to TRBJ1-3; D remains ambiguous. The ends were cut back, 1 base at V and 0 bases at J, with 10 bases in the middle. Germline assignment: CDR1 LNHNV and CDR2 YYDKDF (reference sequence). CDR3 length equals 16 residues. The CDR3 DNA reads as TGTGCCACCAGCAGAGGGGCCCTTCGCTCTGGAAACACCATATATTTT. Translated: CATSRGALRSGNTIYF. The full variable domain, rest sourced from reference TRBV15 and TRBJ1-3, is DAMVIQNPRYQVTQFGKPVTLSCSQTLNHNVMYWYQQKSSQAPKLLFHYYDKDFNNEADTPDNFQSRRPNTSFCFLDIRSPGLGDTAMYLCATSRGALRSGNTIYFGEGSWLTVV.

The V and J genes are TRBV6-6 and TRBJ2-7; 9 bases are a match to TRBD2. This CDR3 is built from 13 residues. V lost 10 bases, J lost 3 bases, and 7 bases stayed unmatched. Germline values: CDR1 MNHNY, CDR2 SVGAGI (reference sequence). DNA for the CDR3: TGTGCCACCTCCGGGACTAGCTTCTACGAGCAGTACTTC. It is translated as CATSGTSFYEQYF.

This clone is a singleton in its sample. The chain combines TRBV19 with TRBJ1-1; 9 nucleotides agree with TRBD1. The V and J ends lost 4 bases and 3 bases, in that order; junction bases with no gene match: 0. The CDR3 totals 13 residues. Germline loops: CDR1 LNHDA, CDR2 SQIVND (reference sequence). CDR3 sequence (DNA): TGTGCCAGTAGTAGGACAGGGGACACTGAAGCTTTCTTT. Translating gives CASSRTGDTEAFF.

The chain is built from TRBV6-5 and TRBJ1-2; D not resolved. Germline V lookup: CDR1 MNHEY, CDR2 SVGAGI. This CDR3 region has 14 residues. Between the trimmed V and J ends, which lost 5 bases and 5 bases, there was a span of 15 bases. CDR3 region: CASSPPGGRYGYTF. The CDR3 DNA sequence: TGTGCCAGCAGTCCCCCGGGTGGGAGGTATGGCTACACCTTC.

The J gene is TRBJ2-2, the V gene TRBV3-1 (or the pseudogene TRBV3-2); tentative D call: TRBD1 (5 bases). The CDR3 runs to 17 residues. V lost 7 bases and J 1 base, leaving 19 bases between the germline ends. Germline CDR1 and CDR2: LGHDT and YNNKEL (reference sequence). The CDR3 nucleotides read TGTGCCAGCATCCTTAGAGGACATACTTGGAACACCGGGGAGCTGTTTTTT. The encoded protein is CASILRGHTWNTGELFF.

This chain connects TRBV6-5 to TRBJ1-1, with D possibly matching TRBD1 (6 bases). The ends were cut back, 4 bases at V and 11 bases at J, with 17 bases in the middle. The CDR3 runs to 13 residues. Germline V gene sequence: CDR1 MNHEY, CDR2 SVGAGI. In DNA, the CDR3 is TGTGCCAGCAGTTTCGTAAGCGCAGGGGCGGCTTTCTTT. Its translation: CASSFVSAGAAFF.

The chain has TRBV18 and TRBJ2-6, with 10 bases aligning to TRBD1. This CDR3 has 17 amino acids. Trimming removed 4 bases from V and 0 bases from J; junction bases left unmatched: 3. From germline, CDR1 is KGHSH and CDR2 LQKENI. In nucleotides, the CDR3 is TGTGCCAGCTCACTGGGACAGGGGAGCTCTGGGGCCAACGTCCTGACTTTC. This sequence encodes CASSLGQGSSGANVLTF.

The chain combines TRBV28 with TRBJ2-1, with D unclear. CDR1 is MDHEN, CDR2 SYDVKM, per germline. This CDR3 comprises 12 residues. V shed 4 bases and J shed 6 bases, with 7 bases lying between them. CDR3 region: CASSSRSNEQFF. CDR3 coding DNA: TGTGCCAGCAGTTCCAGAAGCAATGAGCAGTTCTTC. Looking up the rest from reference TRBV28 and TRBJ2-1 gives the full variable domain: DVKVTQSSRYLVKRTGEKVFLECVQDMDHENMFWYRQDPGLGLRLIYFSYDVKMKEKGDIPEGYSVSREKKERFSLILESASTNQTSMYLCASSSRSNEQFFGPGTRLTVL.

V usage is TRBV2 and J usage is TRBJ1-2; 8 nucleotides agree with TRBD1. Losses at the gene ends were 6 bases for V and 4 bases for J; bases not matched to a gene: 10. The CDR3 covers 15 residues. The V gene's germline CDR1 is SNHLY and CDR2 FYNNEI. CDR3 region: CASRRGQGGVYGYTF. CDR3 DNA: TGTGCCAGCAGACGCGGACAGGGTGGGGTCTATGGCTACACCTTC. The complete variable domain, with remaining parts taken from reference TRBV2 and TRBJ1-2, reads EPEVTQTPSHQVTQMGQEVILRCVPISNHLYFYWYRQILGQKVEFLVSFYNNEISEKSEIFDDQFSVERPDGSNFTLKIRSTKLEDSAMYFCASRRGQGGVYGYTFGSGTRLTVV.